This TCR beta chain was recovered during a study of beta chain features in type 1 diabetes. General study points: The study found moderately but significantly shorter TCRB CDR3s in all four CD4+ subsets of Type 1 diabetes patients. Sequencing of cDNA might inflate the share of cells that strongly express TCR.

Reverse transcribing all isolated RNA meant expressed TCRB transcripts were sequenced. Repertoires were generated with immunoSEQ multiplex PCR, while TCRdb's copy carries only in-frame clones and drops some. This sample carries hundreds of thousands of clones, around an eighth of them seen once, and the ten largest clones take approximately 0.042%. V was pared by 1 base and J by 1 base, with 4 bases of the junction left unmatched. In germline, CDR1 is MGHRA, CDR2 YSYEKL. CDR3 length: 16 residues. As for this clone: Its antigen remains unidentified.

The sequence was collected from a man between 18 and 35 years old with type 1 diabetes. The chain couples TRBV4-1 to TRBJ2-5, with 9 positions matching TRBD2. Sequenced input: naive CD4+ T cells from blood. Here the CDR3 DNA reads TGCGCCAGCAGCCAAGGGACTAGCGCCCTCCAAGAGACCCAGTACTTC. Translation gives CASSQGTSALQETQYF.